These 32 T cell receptor beta chains share one sample of origin, sequenced in a study of T cells after yellow fever vaccination. Via MiXCR, TCRdb re-called the 5' RACE reads, giving one row per CDR3 protein. Found here are 550,000 to 750,000 distinct CDR3 sequences, roughly 13% of them singletons; the top ten hold over 12%. Sequenced here: PBMCs, sampled on the day of the yellow fever booster vaccination. These receptors were collected from a young man who received the YFV17D yellow fever vaccine.

In DNA form, the CDR3 reads TGTGCCAGCAGTCCGGGACTAGCGGGATATGAGCAGTTCTTC. Translating gives CASSPGLAGYEQFF. This rearrangement joins TRBV6-1 to TRBJ2-1; 13 positions match TRBD2. The germline V gene encodes CDR1 MNHNS and CDR2 SASEGT. CDR3 length equals 14 residues. Trimming took 5 bases from V and 8 from J; bases not matched to a gene: 3.

This clonotype has a count of ten or more. This chain connects TRBV7-2 to TRBJ2-1; a weak D match, TRBD1 (6 bases). V gave up 5 bases and J gave up 5 bases, with 13 bases separating them. This CDR3 region has 14 residues. Germline CDR1 and CDR2: SGHTA and FQGNSA. CDR3: CASSGYRVHNEQFF. The CDR3 DNA reads as TGTGCCAGCAGCGGTTACAGGGTACACAATGAGCAGTTCTTC.

The chain couples TRBV10-1 to TRBJ2-5; 7 nucleotides line up with TRBD2. Germline V gene sequence: CDR1 WNHNN, CDR2 SYGVQD (reference sequence). The CDR3 covers 15 residues. Losses at the gene ends were 0 bases for V and 4 bases for J; bases not matched to a gene: 5. The CDR3 reads CASSESGLAAETQYF. For the CDR3, the DNA is TGCGCCAGCAGTGAGTCGGGGCTAGCGGCAGAGACCCAGTACTTC.

This clonotype was found a few times. This sequence joins TRBV12-3 or TRBV12-4 and TRBJ1-1; D is unresolved. This CDR3 comprises 15 residues. V gave up 6 bases and J gave up 0 bases, with 14 bases separating them. Written as DNA, the CDR3 is TGTGCCAGCAGCCTCCTAGACATGTTGAACACTGAAGCTTTCTTT. Encoded protein: CASSLLDMLNTEAFF.

The sample holds a few counts of this clonotype. The chain is built from TRBV11-2 and TRBJ2-1; D is unclear. Looked up from germline, CDR1 is SGHAT and CDR2 is FQNNGV. Between the trimmed V and J ends, which lost 1 base and 8 bases, there was a span of 9 bases. The CDR3 runs to 13 residues. As DNA, the CDR3 is TGTGCCAGCAGCTTAGCATTGAGCCATGAGCAGTTCTTC. Its protein product is CASSLALSHEQFF.

The rearrangement joins TRBV7-2 to TRBJ1-5; TRBD1 matches at 8 bases. The CDR3 sequence is 14 residues long. Germline lookup yields CDR1 SGHTA and CDR2 FQGNSA. V was pared by 4 bases and J by 7 bases, with 6 bases of the junction left unmatched. CDR3: CASSSRTGRQPQHF. As DNA, the CDR3 is TGTGCCAGCAGCTCACGGACAGGGAGACAGCCCCAGCATTTT.

The genes are TRBV10-3 and TRBJ1-5; no clear D gene. The germline V gene encodes CDR1 ENHRY and CDR2 SYGVKD. This CDR3 has 13 amino acids. Trimming took 0 bases from V and 7 from J, leaving 7 bases between them. As DNA, the CDR3 is TGTGCCATCAGTGAGTCACAAAGCCAGCCCCAGCATTTT. Its protein product is CAISESQSQPQHF.

In this sample, this clonotype turned up a few times. The chain links TRBV6-2 or TRBV6-3 to TRBJ1-5; D is unresolved. Germline loops: CDR1 MNHEY, CDR2 SVGEGT. CDR3 size: 14 residues. Trimming removed 2 bases at V and 7 bases at J, with 12 bases between. The CDR3 sequence is CASSYGKRVQPQHF. The CDR3 DNA sequence: TGTGCCAGCAGTTACGGGAAGCGAGTGCAGCCCCAGCATTTT.

The chain carries TRBV20-1 and TRBJ1-6, with D possibly being TRBD1 (5 bases). Trimming removed 6 bases at V and 9 bases at J, with 12 bases between. Germline CDR1 DFQATT, CDR2 SNEGSKA (reference sequence). CDR3 size: 12 residues. The CDR3 region has the DNA TGCAGTGCAGGGGTTCGAGGTTCACCCCTCCACTTT. Residues: CSAGVRGSPLHF.

This clonotype was detected many times. This chain connects TRBV5-6 to TRBJ2-7, with 10 bases aligning to TRBD2. The length of the CDR3 is 13 residues. Germline-derived CDR1 and CDR2 are SGHDT and YYEEEE. J was trimmed by 3 bases and V by 3 bases; bases with no gene match: 0. CDR3 bases: TGTGCCAGCAGCTGGACTAGCGGCTACGAGCAGTACTTC. Its translation: CASSWTSGYEQYF.

This clonotype has a handful of counts. J is TRBJ1-1 and V is TRBV6-5; 7 bases agree with TRBD1. The CDR3 contains 16 residues. J lost 2 bases, V lost 2 bases, and 8 bases had no gene match. Looked up from germline, CDR1 is MNHEY and CDR2 is SVGAGI. The chain's CDR3 is CASSYLRQGTNTEAFF. The CDR3 DNA follows: TGTGCCAGCAGTTACCTTAGACAGGGCACCAACACTGAAGCTTTCTTT.

As to this clonotype: Possible read error: a much larger clone is one base away. The chain is built from TRBV5-5 and TRBJ2-1; D not certain. V lost 3 bases and J 8 bases, leaving 6 bases between the germline ends. The CDR3 consists of 11 residues. The germline CDR1 and CDR2 sequences are SGHKS and YYEKEE (reference sequence). The CDR3 reads CASSYDYEQFF. DNA for the CDR3: TGTGCCAGCAGCTACGATTATGAGCAGTTCTTC.

J is TRBJ2-7 and V is TRBV6-5; D is unclear. V was cut by 2 bases and J by 2 bases, with 10 bases left in between. CDR3 length: 14 residues. Germline CDR1 reads MNHEY; CDR2 reads SVGAGI. The CDR3 DNA is TGTGCCAGCAGTTACCGGGCCAAGCCCTACGAGCAGTACTTC. It yields the protein CASSYRAKPYEQYF.

The genes are TRBV18 and TRBJ2-3; tentative D call: TRBD2 (6 bases). The CDR3 is 15 residues long. The V and J ends lost 3 bases and 3 bases respectively, with 13 bases between them. Germline-derived CDR1 and CDR2 are KGHSH and LQKENI. The CDR3 nucleotides read TGTGCCAGCTCACCGTGGCGGGGAGAGACAGATACGCAGTATTTT. Amino acid sequence: CASSPWRGETDTQYF.

The chain is built from TRBV7-2 and TRBJ2-1; no reliable D call. Per germline, CDR1 SGHTA and CDR2 FQGNSA. The CDR3 length is 13 residues. V lost 1 base, J lost 15 bases, and 16 bases lay in between. The CDR3 spells CASSLGHKTPLFF. In DNA form, the CDR3 reads TGTGCCAGCAGCTTAGGGCATAAAACCCCACTGTTCTTC.

Only a few counts were recorded for this clonotype. The chain has TRBV5-6 and TRBJ2-1, with D unclear. Germline-derived CDR1 and CDR2 are SGHDT and YYEEEE. The CDR3 is 12 amino acids. V was clipped by 0 bases and J by 7 bases, with 5 bases between them. This CDR3 reads CASSLEENEQFF. CDR3 in DNA: TGTGCCAGCAGCTTGGAGGAGAATGAGCAGTTCTTC.

This sequence joins TRBV6-5 and TRBJ2-5; 9 bases map to TRBD1. The germline gives CDR1 MNHEY, CDR2 SVGAGI. Germline trimming cut 2 bases from V and 5 bases from J; bases unmatched to any gene: 6. The CDR3 totals 15 residues. As DNA, the CDR3 is TGTGCCAGCAGTTACGGGACAGGGTTGGGGGAGACCCAGTACTTC. This sequence encodes CASSYGTGLGETQYF.

The chain uses TRBV6-2 or TRBV6-3 and TRBJ2-1; weak D call: TRBD1 (6 bases). Germline CDR1 and CDR2: MNHEY and SVGEGT. The ends were cut back, 2 bases at V and 12 bases at J, with 23 bases in the middle. The CDR3 covers 16 residues. The CDR3 sequence: CASSYPRDNLQFGQFF. In DNA, the CDR3 is TGTGCCAGCAGTTACCCCCGGGACAATCTTCAATTCGGGCAGTTCTTC.

This clonotype was found a few times. The chain combines TRBV2 with TRBJ2-7; D uncertain. Trimming took off 7 bases at V and 3 bases at J, with 13 bases between the two ends. The CDR3 length is 13 residues. The germline V gene encodes CDR1 SNHLY and CDR2 FYNNEI. The CDR3 DNA reads TGTGCCAGCAAGCAGGAAAGGCTCTACGAGCAGTACTTC. This codes for CASKQERLYEQYF.

This chain joins TRBV5-1 and TRBJ2-1; 13 nucleotides match TRBD2. Germline CDR1 and CDR2: SGHRS and YFSETQ. J was trimmed by 9 bases and V by 4 bases; bases with no gene match: 10. The CDR3 runs to 16 residues. This CDR3 reads CASSLALAGGPREQFF. CDR3 DNA sequence: TGCGCCAGCAGCCTGGCACTAGCGGGAGGGCCCCGTGAGCAGTTCTTC.

This clonotype was seen a handful of times. The chain carries TRBV4-3 and TRBJ2-1, with TRBD2 matching over 12 bases. This CDR3 spans 19 amino acids. Germline V gene sequence: CDR1 LGHNA, CDR2 YSLEER. With 1 base clipped from V and 8 bases from J, the junction kept 15 bases outside the gene matches. CDR3 residues: CASSQGPSASGRDIDEQFF. The CDR3 DNA sequence: TGCGCCAGCAGCCAAGGCCCCTCGGCTAGCGGGAGGGATATCGATGAGCAGTTCTTC.

This clonotype was observed a few times. The chain combines TRBV6-1 with TRBJ1-6; D remains unclear. CDR3 length: 15 residues. V was trimmed by 6 bases and J by 4 bases, leaving 13 bases between them. Germline V gene lookup returns CDR1 MNHNS and CDR2 SASEGT. This CDR3 is CASRPPERYNSPLHF. In DNA form, the CDR3 reads TGTGCCAGCAGACCTCCCGAGCGATATAATTCACCCCTCCACTTT.

This clonotype has a handful of counts. The chain combines TRBV6-2 or TRBV6-3 with TRBJ2-6; 7 bases agree with TRBD1. The V segment lost 7 bases and the J segment 0 bases; nucleotides outside the gene matches: 21. Germline V gene sequence: CDR1 MNHEY, CDR2 SVGEGT. The CDR3 consists of 21 residues. The CDR3 spells CASTDMDRLIESFSGANVLTF. Here the CDR3 DNA reads TGTGCCAGCACCGATATGGACAGGCTTATCGAGTCTTTCTCTGGGGCCAACGTCCTGACTTTC.

This clonotype was seen a handful of times. The rearrangement uses TRBV3-1 and TRBJ2-1; no reliable D call. This CDR3 contains 16 residues. V was pared by 1 base and J by 0 bases, with 10 bases between. Germline CDR1 LGHDT, CDR2 YNNKEL (reference sequence). In nucleotides, the CDR3 is TGTGCCAGCAGCCAAGGATGGCGGAGCTCCTACAATGAGCAGTTCTTC. This sequence encodes CASSQGWRSSYNEQFF.

The chain employs TRBV7-2 and TRBJ2-1; D gene ambiguous. CDR1 and CDR2 (germline): SGHTA, FQGNSA. This CDR3 has 13 residues. V lost 1 base to trimming and J lost 8 bases, with 9 bases between them. This CDR3 is CASSLGPLDEQFF. The DNA of the CDR3 is TGTGCCAGCAGCTTAGGCCCCTTGGATGAGCAGTTCTTC.

The J gene is TRBJ1-5, the V gene TRBV25-1; D possibly corresponds to TRBD1 (5 bases). CDR3 length: 15 residues. Per the germline V gene, CDR1 is MGHDK and CDR2 is SYGVNS. V lost 2 bases, J lost 1 base, and 9 bases lay in between. The CDR3: CASSEGGVSNQPQHF. The CDR3 region has the DNA TGTGCCAGCAGTGAAGGAGGGGTGAGCAATCAGCCCCAGCATTTT. Drawing the rest from reference TRBV25-1 and TRBJ1-5, the complete variable domain is EADIYQTPRYLVIGTGKKITLECSQTMGHDKMYWYQQDPGMELHLIHYSYGVNSTEKGDLSSESTVSRIRTEHFPLTLESARPSHTSQYLCASSEGGVSNQPQHFGDGTRLSIL.

There are many counts of this clonotype. This chain links TRBV20-1 with TRBJ2-3; 9 bases agree with TRBD2. Germline V gene sequence: CDR1 DFQATT, CDR2 SNEGSKA (reference sequence). Trimming removed 0 bases from V and 6 bases from J; junction bases left unmatched: 10. This CDR3 region has 16 residues. CDR3 nucleotide sequence: TGCAGTGCTAGAGATGGCGCAGCGGGAGGTTATGATACGCAGTATTTT. This encodes CSARDGAAGGYDTQYF.

The J gene is TRBJ2-7, the V gene TRBV6-1, with D possibly matching TRBD1 (6 bases). The CDR3 consists of 20 residues. Trimming shortened V by 2 bases and J by 2 bases, and 28 bases separated the two germline ends. Germline V CDR1 and CDR2: MNHNS, SASEGT. The CDR3 nucleotides are TGTGCCAGCAGTGAAACAGTCGTCGTTGATCTGGGGACAAGGACCTACGAGCAGTACTTC. Amino acids: CASSETVVVDLGTRTYEQYF.

The CDR3 loop reads CAWSPRLGTRKQYF. In DNA form, the CDR3 reads TGTGCCTGGAGTCCCCGACTGGGGACCAGAAAGCAGTACTTC. The chain is built from TRBV30 and TRBJ2-7, with D perhaps given as TRBD1 or TRBD2 (5 bases each). This CDR3 contains 14 residues. V shed 2 bases and J shed 8 bases, with 19 bases lying between them. Looked up from germline, CDR1 is GTSNPN and CDR2 is SVGIG (reference sequence).

The table lists this clonotype with a few counts. The gene calls are TRBV7-9 and TRBJ1-1, with D maybe TRBD1 (5 bases). The CDR3 totals 13 residues. From germline, CDR1 is SEHNR and CDR2 FQNEAQ (reference sequence). With 4 bases removed from V and 5 bases from J, the gap between germline ends came to 11 bases. This CDR3 is CASSSGSRTEAFF. CDR3 DNA: TGTGCCAGCAGCTCAGGGTCGCGGACTGAAGCTTTCTTT.

This clonotype was counted a few times. The chain employs TRBV12-3 or TRBV12-4 and TRBJ1-3, with D uncertain. This CDR3 is built from 16 residues. V dropped 2 bases and J dropped 2 bases, with 13 bases sitting between them. The CDR3 nucleotides read TGTGCCAGCAGTTTAAACTGGGTACTGGCTGGAAACACCATATATTTT. Amino acids: CASSLNWVLAGNTIYF.

This clonotype was observed a few times. CDR3 loop: CASSPLAGAGKNIQYF. In nucleotides, the CDR3 is TGTGCCAGCAGCCCTCTAGCGGGAGCTGGCAAAAACATTCAGTACTTC. The chain combines TRBV7-8 with TRBJ2-4; 10 bases agree with TRBD2. This CDR3 contains 16 residues. V gave up 5 bases and J gave up 3 bases; unmatched junction bases: 7. CDR1 and CDR2 from the germline V gene are SGHVS and FQNEAQ.